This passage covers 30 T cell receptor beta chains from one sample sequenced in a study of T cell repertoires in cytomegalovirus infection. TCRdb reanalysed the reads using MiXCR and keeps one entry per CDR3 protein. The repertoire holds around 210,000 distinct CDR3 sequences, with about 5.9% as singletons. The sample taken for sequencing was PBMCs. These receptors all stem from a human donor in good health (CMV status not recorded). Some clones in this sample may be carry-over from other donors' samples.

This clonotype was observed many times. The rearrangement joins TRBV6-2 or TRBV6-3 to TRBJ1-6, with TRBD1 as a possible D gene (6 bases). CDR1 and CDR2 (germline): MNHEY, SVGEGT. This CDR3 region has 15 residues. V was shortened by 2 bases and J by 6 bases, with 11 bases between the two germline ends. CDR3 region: CASSYQPGANSPLHF. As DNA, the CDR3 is TGTGCCAGCAGTTACCAGCCAGGGGCTAATTCACCCCTCCACTTT.

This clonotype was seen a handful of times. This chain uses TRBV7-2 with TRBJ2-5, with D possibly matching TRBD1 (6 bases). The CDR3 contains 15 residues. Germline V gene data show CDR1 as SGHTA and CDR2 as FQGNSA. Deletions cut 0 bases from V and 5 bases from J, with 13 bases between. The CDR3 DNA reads TGTGCCAGCAGCTTAGCAGGGGGTCATGGGGAGACCCAGTACTTC. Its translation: CASSLAGGHGETQYF.

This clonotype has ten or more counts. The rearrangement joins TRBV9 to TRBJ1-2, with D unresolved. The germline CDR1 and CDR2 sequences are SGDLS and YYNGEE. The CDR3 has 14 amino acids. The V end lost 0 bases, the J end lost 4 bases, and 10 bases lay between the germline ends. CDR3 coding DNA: TGTGCCAGCAGCGTAGTCGGGTCCAGCTATGGCTACACCTTC. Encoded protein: CASSVVGSSYGYTF.

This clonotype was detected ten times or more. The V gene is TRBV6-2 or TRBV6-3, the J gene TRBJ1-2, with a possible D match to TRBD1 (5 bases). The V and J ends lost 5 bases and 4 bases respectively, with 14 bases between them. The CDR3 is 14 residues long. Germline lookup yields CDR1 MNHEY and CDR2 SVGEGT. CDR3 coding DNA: TGTGCCAGCAGTCCGGACGGGACGATCTATGGCTACACCTTC. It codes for CASSPDGTIYGYTF.

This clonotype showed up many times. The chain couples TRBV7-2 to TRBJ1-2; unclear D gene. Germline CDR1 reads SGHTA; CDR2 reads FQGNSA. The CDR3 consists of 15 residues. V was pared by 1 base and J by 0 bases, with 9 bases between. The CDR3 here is CASSLVDGSNYGYTF. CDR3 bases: TGTGCCAGCAGCTTAGTGGATGGGTCTAACTATGGCTACACCTTC.

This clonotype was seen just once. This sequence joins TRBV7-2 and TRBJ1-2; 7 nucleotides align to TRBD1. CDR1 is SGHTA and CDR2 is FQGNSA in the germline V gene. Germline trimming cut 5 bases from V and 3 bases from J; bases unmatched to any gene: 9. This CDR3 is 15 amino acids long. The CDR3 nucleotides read TGTGCCAGCAGCCCCCGTCCCAGGGGGGACTATGGCTACACCTTC. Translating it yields CASSPRPRGDYGYTF.

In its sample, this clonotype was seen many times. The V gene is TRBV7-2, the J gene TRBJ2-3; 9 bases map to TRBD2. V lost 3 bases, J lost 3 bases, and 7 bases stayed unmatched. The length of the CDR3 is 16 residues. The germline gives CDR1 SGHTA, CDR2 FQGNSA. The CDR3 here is CASSFRGGAPTDTQYF. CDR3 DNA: TGTGCCAGCAGCTTTCGCGGGGGGGCCCCGACAGATACGCAGTATTTT.

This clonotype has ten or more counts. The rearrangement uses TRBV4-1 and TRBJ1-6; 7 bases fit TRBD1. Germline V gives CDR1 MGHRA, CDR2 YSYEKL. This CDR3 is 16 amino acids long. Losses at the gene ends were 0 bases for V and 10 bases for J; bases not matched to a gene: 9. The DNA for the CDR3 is TGCGCCAGCAGCCAAGAACGGGGCCAGGGGGTATCACCCCTCCACTTT. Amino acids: CASSQERGQGVSPLHF.

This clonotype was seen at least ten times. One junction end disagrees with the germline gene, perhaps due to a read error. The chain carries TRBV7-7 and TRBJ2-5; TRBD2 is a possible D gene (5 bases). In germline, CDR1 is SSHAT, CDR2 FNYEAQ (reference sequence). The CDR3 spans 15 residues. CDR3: CASSLQVSGIETQYF. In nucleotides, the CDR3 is TGTGCTAGCAGCTTGCAGGTATCGGGAATAGAGACCCAGTACTTC. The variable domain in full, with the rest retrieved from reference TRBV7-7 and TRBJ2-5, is GAGVSQSPRYKVTKRGQDVTLRCDPISSHATLYWYQQALGQGPEFLTYFNYEAQPDKSGLPSDRFSAERPEGSISTLTIQRTEQRDSAMYRCASSLQVSGIETQYFGPGTRLLVL.

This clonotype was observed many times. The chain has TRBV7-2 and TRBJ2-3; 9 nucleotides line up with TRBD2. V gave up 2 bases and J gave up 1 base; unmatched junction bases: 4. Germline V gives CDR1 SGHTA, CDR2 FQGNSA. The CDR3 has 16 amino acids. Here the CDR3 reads CASSLSQRGGTDTQYF. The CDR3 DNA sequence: TGTGCCAGCAGCTTATCTCAGCGGGGGGGCACAGATACGCAGTATTTT. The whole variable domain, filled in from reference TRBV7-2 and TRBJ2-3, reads GAGVSQSPSNKVTEKGKDVELRCDPISGHTALYWYRQSLGQGLEFLIYFQGNSAPDKSGLPSDRFSAERTGGSVSTLTIQRTQQEDSAVYLCASSLSQRGGTDTQYFGPGTRLTVL.

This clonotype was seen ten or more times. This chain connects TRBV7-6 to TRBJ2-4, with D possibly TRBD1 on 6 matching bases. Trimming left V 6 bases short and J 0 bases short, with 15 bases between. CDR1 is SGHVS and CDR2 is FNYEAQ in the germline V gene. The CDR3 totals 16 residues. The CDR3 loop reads CASSPFRGSAKNIQYF. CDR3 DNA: TGTGCCAGCAGTCCATTCAGGGGTTCAGCCAAAAACATTCAGTACTTC. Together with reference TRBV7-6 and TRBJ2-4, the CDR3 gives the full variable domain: GAGVSQSPRYKVTKRGQDVALRCDPISGHVSLYWYRQALGQGPEFLTYFNYEAQQDKSGLPNDRFSAERPEGSISTLTIQRTEQRDSAMYRCASSPFRGSAKNIQYFGAGTRLSVL.

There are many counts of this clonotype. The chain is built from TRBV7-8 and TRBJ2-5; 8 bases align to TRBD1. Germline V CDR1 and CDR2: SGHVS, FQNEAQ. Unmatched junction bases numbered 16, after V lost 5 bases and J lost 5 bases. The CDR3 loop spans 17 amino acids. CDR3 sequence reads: CASSRSSLAGGVETQYF. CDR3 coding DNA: TGTGCCAGCAGCCGGAGTAGCCTAGCAGGGGGCGTCGAGACCCAGTACTTC.

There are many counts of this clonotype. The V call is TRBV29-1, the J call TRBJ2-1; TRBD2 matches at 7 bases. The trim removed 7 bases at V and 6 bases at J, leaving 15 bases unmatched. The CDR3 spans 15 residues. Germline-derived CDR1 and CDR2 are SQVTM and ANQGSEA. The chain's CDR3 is CSAWWGGVAANEQFF. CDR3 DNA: TGCAGCGCCTGGTGGGGGGGAGTAGCGGCCAATGAGCAGTTCTTC.

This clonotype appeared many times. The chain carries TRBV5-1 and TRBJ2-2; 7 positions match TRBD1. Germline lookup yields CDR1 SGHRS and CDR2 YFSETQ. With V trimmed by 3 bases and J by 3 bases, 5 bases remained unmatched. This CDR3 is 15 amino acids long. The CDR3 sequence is CASSYRGPDTGELFF. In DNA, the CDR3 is TGCGCCAGCAGCTACAGGGGCCCGGACACCGGGGAGCTGTTTTTT. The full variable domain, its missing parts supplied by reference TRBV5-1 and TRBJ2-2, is KAGVTQTPRYLIKTRGQQVTLSCSPISGHRSVSWYQQTPGQGLQFLFEYFSETQRNKGNFPGRFSGRQFSNSRSEMNVSTLELGDSALYLCASSYRGPDTGELFFGEGSRLTVL.

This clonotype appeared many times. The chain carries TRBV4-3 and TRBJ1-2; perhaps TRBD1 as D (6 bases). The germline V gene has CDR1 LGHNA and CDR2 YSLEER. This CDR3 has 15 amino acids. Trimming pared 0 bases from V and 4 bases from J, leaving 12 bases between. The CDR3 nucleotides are TGCGCCAGCAGCCAAGACGCCAGGGGAATCTATGGCTACACCTTC. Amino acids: CASSQDARGIYGYTF.

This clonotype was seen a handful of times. Here the CDR3 reads CSAREGGYNEKLFF. The CDR3 DNA reads TGCAGTGCTAGAGAGGGCGGTTATAATGAAAAACTGTTTTTT. This sequence joins TRBV20-1 and TRBJ1-4; D remains ambiguous. V was cut by 0 bases and J by 4 bases, with 9 bases left in between. CDR3 length equals 14 residues. Germline V gene sequence: CDR1 DFQATT, CDR2 SNEGSKA (reference sequence).

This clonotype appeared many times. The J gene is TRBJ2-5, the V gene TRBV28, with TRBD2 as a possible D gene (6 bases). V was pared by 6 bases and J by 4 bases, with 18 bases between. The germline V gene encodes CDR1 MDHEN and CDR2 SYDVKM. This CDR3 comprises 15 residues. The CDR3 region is CASSPGGAGRETQYF. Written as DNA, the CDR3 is TGTGCCAGCAGCCCCGGAGGGGCCGGACGAGAGACCCAGTACTTC.

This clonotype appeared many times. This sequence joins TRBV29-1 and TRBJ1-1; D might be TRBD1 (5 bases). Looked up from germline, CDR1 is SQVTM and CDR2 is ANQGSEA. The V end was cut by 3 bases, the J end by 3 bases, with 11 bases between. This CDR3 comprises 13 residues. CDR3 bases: TGCAGCGTTGACAGGGTTCGTGACACTGAAGCTTTCTTT. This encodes CSVDRVRDTEAFF. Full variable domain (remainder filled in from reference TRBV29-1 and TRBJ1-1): SAVISQKPSRDICQRGTSLTIQCQVDSQVTMMFWYRQQPGQSLTLIATANQGSEATYESGFVIDKFPISRPNLTFSTLTVSNMSPEDSSIYLCSVDRVRDTEAFFGQGTRLTVV.

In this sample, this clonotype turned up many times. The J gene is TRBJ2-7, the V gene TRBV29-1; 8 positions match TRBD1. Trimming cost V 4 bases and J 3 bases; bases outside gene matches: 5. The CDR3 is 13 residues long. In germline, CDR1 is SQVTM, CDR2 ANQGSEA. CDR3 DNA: TGCAGCGTTGGGGGGACAGGACTCTACGAGCAGTACTTC. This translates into CSVGGTGLYEQYF.

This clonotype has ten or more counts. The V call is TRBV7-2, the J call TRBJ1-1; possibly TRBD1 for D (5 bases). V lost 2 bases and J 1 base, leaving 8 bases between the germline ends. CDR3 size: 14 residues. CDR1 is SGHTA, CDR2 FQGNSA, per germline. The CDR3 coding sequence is TGTGCCAGCAGCTTATATGGGGGGAACACTGAAGCTTTCTTT. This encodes CASSLYGGNTEAFF.

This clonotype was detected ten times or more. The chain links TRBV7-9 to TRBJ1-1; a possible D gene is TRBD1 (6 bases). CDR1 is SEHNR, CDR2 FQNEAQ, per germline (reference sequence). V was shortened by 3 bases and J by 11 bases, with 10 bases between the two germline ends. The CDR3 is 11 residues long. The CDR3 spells CASSFTGTAFF. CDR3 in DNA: TGTGCCAGCAGCTTCACAGGGACGGCTTTCTTT.

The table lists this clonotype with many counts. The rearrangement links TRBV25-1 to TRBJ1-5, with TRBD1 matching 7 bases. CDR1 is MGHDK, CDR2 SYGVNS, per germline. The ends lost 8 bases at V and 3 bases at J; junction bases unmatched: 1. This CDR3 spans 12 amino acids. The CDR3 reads CASGQDNQPQHF. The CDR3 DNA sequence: TGTGCCAGCGGACAGGACAATCAGCCCCAGCATTTT.

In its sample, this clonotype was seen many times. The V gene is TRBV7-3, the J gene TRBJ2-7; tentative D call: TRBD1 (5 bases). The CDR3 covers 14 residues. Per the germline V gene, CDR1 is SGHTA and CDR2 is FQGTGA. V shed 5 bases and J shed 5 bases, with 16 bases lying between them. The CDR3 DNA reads TGTGCCAGCAGCCAACTTGGGGCCTCGGACGAGCAGTACTTC. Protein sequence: CASSQLGASDEQYF.

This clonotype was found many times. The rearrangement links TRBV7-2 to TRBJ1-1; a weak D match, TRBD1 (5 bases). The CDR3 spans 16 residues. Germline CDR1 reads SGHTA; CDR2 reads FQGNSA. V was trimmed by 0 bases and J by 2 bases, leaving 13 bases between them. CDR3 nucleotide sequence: TGTGCCAGCAGCTTAGCGCTAATCTGGACAAACACTGAAGCTTTCTTT. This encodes CASSLALIWTNTEAFF.

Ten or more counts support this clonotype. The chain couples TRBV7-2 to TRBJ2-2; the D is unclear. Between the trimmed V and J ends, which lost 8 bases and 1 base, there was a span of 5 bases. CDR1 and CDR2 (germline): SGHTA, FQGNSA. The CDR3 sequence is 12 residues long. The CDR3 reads CASQQNTGELFF. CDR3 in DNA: TGTGCCAGCCAACAGAACACCGGGGAGCTGTTTTTT.

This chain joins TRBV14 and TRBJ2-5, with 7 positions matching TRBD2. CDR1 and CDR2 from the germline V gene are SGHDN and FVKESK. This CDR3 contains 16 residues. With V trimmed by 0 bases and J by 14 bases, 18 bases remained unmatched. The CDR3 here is CASSQDAKGLGPRVYF. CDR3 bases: TGTGCCAGCAGCCAAGATGCAAAAGGACTAGGGCCCCGTGTTTACTTC.

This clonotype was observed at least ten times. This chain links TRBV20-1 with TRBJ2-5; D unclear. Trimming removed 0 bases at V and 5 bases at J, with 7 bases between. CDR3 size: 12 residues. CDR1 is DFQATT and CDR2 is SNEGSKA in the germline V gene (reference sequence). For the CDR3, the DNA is TGCAGTGCTAGAGATGATCGGGAGACCCAGTACTTC. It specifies CSARDDRETQYF.

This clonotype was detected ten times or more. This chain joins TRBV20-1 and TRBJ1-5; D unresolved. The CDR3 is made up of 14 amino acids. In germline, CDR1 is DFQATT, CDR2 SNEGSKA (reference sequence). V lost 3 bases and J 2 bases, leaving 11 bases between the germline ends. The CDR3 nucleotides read TGCAGTGCTAGTCGGGGAGACGGCAATCAGCCCCAGCATTTT. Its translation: CSASRGDGNQPQHF.

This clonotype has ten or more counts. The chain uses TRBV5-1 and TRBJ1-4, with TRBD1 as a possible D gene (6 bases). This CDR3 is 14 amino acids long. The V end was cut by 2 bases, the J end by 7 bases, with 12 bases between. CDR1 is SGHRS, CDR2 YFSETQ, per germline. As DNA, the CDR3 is TGCGCCAGCAGCTTAACAGGGTTCAGTGAAAAACTGTTTTTT. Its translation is CASSLTGFSEKLFF.

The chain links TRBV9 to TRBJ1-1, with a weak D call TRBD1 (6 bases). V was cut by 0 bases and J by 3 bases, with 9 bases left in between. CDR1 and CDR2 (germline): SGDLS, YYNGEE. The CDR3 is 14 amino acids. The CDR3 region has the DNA TGTGCCAGCAGCGTAGGGGGGGCGTACACTGAAGCTTTCTTT. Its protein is CASSVGGAYTEAFF.